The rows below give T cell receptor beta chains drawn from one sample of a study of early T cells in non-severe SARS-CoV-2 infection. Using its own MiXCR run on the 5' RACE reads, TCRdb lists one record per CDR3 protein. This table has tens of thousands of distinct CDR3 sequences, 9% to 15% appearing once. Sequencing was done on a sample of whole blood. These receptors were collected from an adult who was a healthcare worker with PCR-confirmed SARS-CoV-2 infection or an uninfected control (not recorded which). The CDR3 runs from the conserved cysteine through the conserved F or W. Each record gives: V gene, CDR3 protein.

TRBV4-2,CASSQGDLYVSGLAGELFF
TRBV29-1,CSVGALGDTEAFF
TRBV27,CASSEPTGETYNEQFF
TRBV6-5,CASSPSTSGPQETQYF
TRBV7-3,CASSPQSGRSNNEQFF
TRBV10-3,CAITLTGTGGELFF
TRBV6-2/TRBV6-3,CASTREETQYF
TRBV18,CASSPRSGNPAYNEQFF
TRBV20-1,CSATPGQQSLNSPLHF
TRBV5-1,CASSSPGAGANTEAFF
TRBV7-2,CASSLGGREGLGQPQHF
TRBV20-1,CSAGTGGRSGGANVLTF
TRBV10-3,CATSNSTDTQYF
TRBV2,CASSARNGYEQYF
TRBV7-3,CASSRTPGQGYNEQFF
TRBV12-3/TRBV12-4,CASSLVQNNEQFF
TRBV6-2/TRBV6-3,CASSYNPRDTQYF
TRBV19,CASSIGRTQAKNIQYF
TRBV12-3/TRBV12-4,CASSSWDKDTQYF
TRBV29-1,CSVESWGRETQYF
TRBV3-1,CASSQKGGSSLDTQYF
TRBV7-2,CASSEPGRYNEKLFF
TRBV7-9,CASSYGQGLREKLFF
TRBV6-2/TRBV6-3,CASTLTITPRREQYF
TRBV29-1,CSVEGGEVYGYTF
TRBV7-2,CASSLESGPVYEQYF
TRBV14,CASSPDTGHPTSYEQYF
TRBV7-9,CASSVGGLLPNNEQFF
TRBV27,CASSLRQVNTGELFF
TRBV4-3,CASSRNRGRGTNEKLFF
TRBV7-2,CASSFAGYYEQYF
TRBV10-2,CASKASTDTQYF
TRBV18,CASSGTGEKSGANVLTF
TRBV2,CASIERLYNEQFF
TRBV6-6,CASSSASSTDTQYF
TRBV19,CASSPRTVPNEQFF
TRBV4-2,CASSQDLTSNQPQHF
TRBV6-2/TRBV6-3,CASSPGGQFSGNTIYF
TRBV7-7,CASSPRRTVGQPQHF
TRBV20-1,CSAIAGANTGELFF